This T cell receptor beta chain is drawn from a study of T-cell memory formation after mild COVID-19. Deletions cut 4 bases from V and 6 bases from J, with 18 bases between. The germline CDR1 and CDR2 sequences are KGHDR and SFDVKD. This CDR3 is 15 amino acids long. MiXCR, applied by TCRdb to the 5' RACE reads, yields one record per CDR3 protein. The sample contains 450,000 to 650,000 distinct CDR3 sequences, 20% of which appear only once. Sequencing was done on a sample of PBMCs or a T cell subset sorted from them (not recorded which). This clonotype originated in an adult woman who had mild COVID-19 (a few samples of this study predate the infection). Cell type and time point are not known. The rearrangement links TRBV24-1 to TRBJ2-7; D gene uncertain. The CDR3 reads CATSDPGGTLGEQYF. CDR3 coding DNA: TGTGCCACCAGTGACCCCGGTGGTACTCTTGGCGAGCAGTACTTC.